The 10 T cell receptor beta chains given below trace back to one sample, sequenced in a study of cytomegalovirus exposure and HLA in healthy donors. Here immunoSEQ multiplex PCR was the method, and the copy in TCRdb shows in-frame clones only, minus some. This sample has some 250,000 clones, with around 90% found just once. Sequenced sample: PBMCs. The receptors were gathered from a woman younger than 30 in good health and CMV-seronegative.

The rearrangement links TRBV6-5 to TRBJ1-6, with D possibly TRBD1 on 5 matching bases. Trimming removed 8 bases at V and 3 bases at J, with 11 bases between. Germline V gene sequence: CDR1 MNHEY, CDR2 SVGAGI. CDR3 length equals 14 residues. As DNA, the CDR3 is TGTGCCAGCGGCATGACAGTCTATAATTCACCCCTCCACTTT. Its protein is CASGMTVYNSPLHF.

The chain is built from TRBV27 and TRBJ2-7; weak D call: TRBD2 (6 bases). This CDR3 region has 13 residues. Germline lookup yields CDR1 MNHEY and CDR2 SMNVEV (reference sequence). The V gene lost 4 bases and the J gene lost 3 bases, with 10 bases spanning the gap. CDR3 DNA: TGTGCCAGCAGTTCCGGGAGCATCTACGAGCAGTACTTC. Translating gives CASSSGSIYEQYF.

In its sample, this clone was seen a few times. The chain combines TRBV6-5 with TRBJ1-6; tentatively, D is TRBD1 (6 bases). Germline values: CDR1 MNHEY, CDR2 SVGAGI. The CDR3 is 15 amino acids. Trimming pared 6 bases from V and 7 bases from J, leaving 16 bases between. The chain's CDR3 is CASSLQGTRNSPLHF. The DNA of the CDR3 is TGTGCCAGCAGCCTACAGGGTACACGAAATTCACCCCTCCACTTT.

V usage is TRBV5-1 and J usage is TRBJ1-1; 10 nucleotides align to TRBD1. The CDR3 totals 15 residues. V trimming: 3 bases; J trimming: 4 bases; junction bases outside the gene matches: 6. CDR1 and CDR2 (germline): SGHRS, YFSETQ. The CDR3 sequence is CASSSTTGGFTEAFF. In DNA form, the CDR3 reads TGCGCCAGCAGCTCAACGACAGGGGGCTTCACTGAAGCTTTCTTT.

The chain couples TRBV2 to TRBJ2-3; 9 bases match TRBD2. The CDR3 totals 15 residues. CDR1 is SNHLY, CDR2 FYNNEI, per germline. Trimming removed 8 bases from V and 2 bases from J; junction bases left unmatched: 8. CDR3 nucleotides: TGTGCCAGCGGTGGGCTAGCGGGGTTCACAGATACGCAGTATTTT. Translation: CASGGLAGFTDTQYF. Complete variable domain (other parts from reference TRBV2 and TRBJ2-3): EPEVTQTPSHQVTQMGQEVILRCVPISNHLYFYWYRQILGQKVEFLVSFYNNEISEKSEIFDDQFSVERPDGSNFTLKIRSTKLEDSAMYFCASGGLAGFTDTQYFGPGTRLTVL.

The CDR3 reads CASSQGQGVSGANVLTF. The CDR3, as DNA: TGCGCCAGCAGCCAGGGACAGGGTGTTTCTGGGGCCAACGTCCTGACTTTC. The J gene is TRBJ2-6, the V gene TRBV5-1; 9 nucleotides match TRBD1. CDR1 and CDR2 (germline): SGHRS, YFSETQ. This CDR3 spans 17 amino acids. V shed 4 bases and J 1 base; nucleotides not matched to a gene: 6.

V gene TRBV7-3 combines with J gene TRBJ2-1; TRBD2 matches at 7 bases. The CDR3 runs to 15 residues. Germline V gene lookup returns CDR1 SGHTA and CDR2 FQGTGA. V trimming: 1 base; J trimming: 1 base; junction bases outside the gene matches: 1. This CDR3 reads CASSLMRGSYNEQFF. In DNA, the CDR3 is TGTGCCAGCAGCTTAATGCGGGGGTCCTACAATGAGCAGTTCTTC.

This clone was found a few times. This chain joins TRBV7-3 and TRBJ2-1; perhaps TRBD1 as D (6 bases). The length of the CDR3 is 13 residues. Germline V gene data show CDR1 as SGHTA and CDR2 as FQGTGA. Deletions cut 5 bases from V and 4 bases from J, with 9 bases between. CDR3 protein: CASSSGQYNEQFF. CDR3 DNA sequence: TGTGCCAGCAGCAGTGGACAGTACAATGAGCAGTTCTTC.

The chain links TRBV25-1 to TRBJ1-4; D gene uncertain. The CDR3 runs 16 residues. V lost 3 bases and J lost 8, with 19 bases in between. The germline CDR1 and CDR2 sequences are MGHDK and SYGVNS. The CDR3 DNA reads TGTGCCAGCAGTGATCCGCCGGCAGGCTCGGGAGAAAAACTGTTTTTT. Translating it yields CASSDPPAGSGEKLFF.

The rearrangement links TRBV6-1 to TRBJ2-1, with 7 bases that match TRBD1. J was trimmed by 8 bases and V by 6 bases; bases with no gene match: 10. The CDR3 runs 14 residues. The germline CDR1 and CDR2 sequences are MNHNS and SASEGT. This CDR3 reads CASRRQGTMDEQFF. CDR3 sequence (DNA): TGTGCCAGCAGGCGACAGGGTACCATGGATGAGCAGTTCTTC.